This record looks at one TCR beta chain sequence and its context. Its antigen is currently unknown. Mouse names are used for the genes. Read data end 1 residue before the CDR3 end; the end is taken from the germline J gene. The data originate from a study of tissue T cells after allogeneic stem cell transplantation. The protocol was immunoSEQ multiplex PCR, while the TCRdb copy is restricted to in-frame clones and leaves out a portion. The top ten hold around 0.5% of the sample, which has more than 45,000 clones, about three quarters seen once. General study findings and limits: Limitations included a small, clinically heterogeneous cohort and limited sampling depth. Tissue-detected TCR repertoire was only partly captured by blood and spleen T cells.

CDR3 length equals 14 residues. Germline assignment: CDR1 GFQATS and CDR2 STVNSAI. The ends were cut back, 0 bases at V and 0 bases at J, with 7 bases in the middle. The TCR sequence derives from a pool of C57BL/6 mice in good health. The V gene is TRBV20, the J gene TRBJ2-3; tentatively, D is TRBD1 or TRBD2 (5 bases each). The specimen sequenced was sorted cells pooled from one or two spleens. The CDR3 spells CGAREGVSAETLYF. The CDR3 DNA, read in part, is TGTGGTGCTAGGGAGGGGGTTAGTGCAGAAACGCTGTAT.